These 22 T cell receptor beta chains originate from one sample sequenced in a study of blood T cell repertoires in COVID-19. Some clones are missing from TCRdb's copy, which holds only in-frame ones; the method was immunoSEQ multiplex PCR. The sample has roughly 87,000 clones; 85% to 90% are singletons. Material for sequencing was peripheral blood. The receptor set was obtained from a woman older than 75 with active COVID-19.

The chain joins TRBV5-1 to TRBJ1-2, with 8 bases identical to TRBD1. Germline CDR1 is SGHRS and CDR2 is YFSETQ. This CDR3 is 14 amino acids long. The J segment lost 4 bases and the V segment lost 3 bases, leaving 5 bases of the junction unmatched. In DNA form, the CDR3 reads TGCGCCAGCAGCTGGATGGGACAGGTCTATGGCTACACCTTC. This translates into CASSWMGQVYGYTF.

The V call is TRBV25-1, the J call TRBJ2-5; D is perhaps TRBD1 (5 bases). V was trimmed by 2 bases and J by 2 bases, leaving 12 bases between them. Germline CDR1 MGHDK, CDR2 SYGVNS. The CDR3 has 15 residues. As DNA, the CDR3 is TGTGCCAGCAGTGAACCTAGACAGTTTCAAGAGACCCAGTACTTC. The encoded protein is CASSEPRQFQETQYF.

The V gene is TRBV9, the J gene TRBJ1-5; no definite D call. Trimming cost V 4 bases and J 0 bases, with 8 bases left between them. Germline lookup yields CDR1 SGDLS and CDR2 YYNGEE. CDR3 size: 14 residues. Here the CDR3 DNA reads TGTGCCAGCAGCCCTCGGTTTAGCAATCAGCCCCAGCATTTT. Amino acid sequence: CASSPRFSNQPQHF.

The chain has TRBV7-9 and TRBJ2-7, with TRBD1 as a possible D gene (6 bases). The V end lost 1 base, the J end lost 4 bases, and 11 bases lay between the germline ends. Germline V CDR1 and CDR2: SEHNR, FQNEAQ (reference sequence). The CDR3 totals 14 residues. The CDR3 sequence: CASSLDGTTYEQYF. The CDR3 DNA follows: TGTGCCAGCAGCTTAGATGGGACAACATACGAGCAGTACTTC.

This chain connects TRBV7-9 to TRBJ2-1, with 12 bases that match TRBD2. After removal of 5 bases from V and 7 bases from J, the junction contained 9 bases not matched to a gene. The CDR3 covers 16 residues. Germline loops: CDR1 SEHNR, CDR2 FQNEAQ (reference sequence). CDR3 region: CASSHSTSGRVNEQFF. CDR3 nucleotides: TGTGCCAGCAGCCACTCGACTAGCGGGAGAGTGAATGAGCAGTTCTTC. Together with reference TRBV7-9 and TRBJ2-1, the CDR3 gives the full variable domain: DTGVSQNPRHKITKRGQNVTFRCDPISEHNRLYWYRQTLGQGPEFLTYFQNEAQLEKSRLLSDRFSAERPKGSFSTLEIQRTEQGDSAMYLCASSHSTSGRVNEQFFGPGTRLTVL.

CDR3 coding DNA: TGTGCCAGCAGCCAAGCTAGCGGGTTTAGCAATGAGCAGTTCTTC. Amino acids: CASSQASGFSNEQFF. The chain employs TRBV3-1 (or the pseudogene TRBV3-2) and TRBJ2-1; 8 bases agree with TRBD2. The CDR3 spans 15 residues. V gave up 1 base and J gave up 6 bases; unmatched junction bases: 5. The germline V gene encodes CDR1 LGHDT and CDR2 YNNKEL (reference sequence).

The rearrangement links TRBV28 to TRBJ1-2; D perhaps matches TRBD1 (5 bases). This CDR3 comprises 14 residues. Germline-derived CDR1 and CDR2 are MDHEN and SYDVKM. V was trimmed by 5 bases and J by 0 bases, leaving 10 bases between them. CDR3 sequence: CASSPGLANYGYTF. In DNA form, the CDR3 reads TGTGCCAGCAGTCCAGGGTTAGCTAACTATGGCTACACCTTC.

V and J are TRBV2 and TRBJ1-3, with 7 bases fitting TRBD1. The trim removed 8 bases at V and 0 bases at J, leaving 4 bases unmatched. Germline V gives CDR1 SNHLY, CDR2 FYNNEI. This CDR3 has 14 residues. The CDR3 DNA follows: TGTGCCAGCGTCCAGGGGGACTCTGGAAACACCATATATTTT. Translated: CASVQGDSGNTIYF.

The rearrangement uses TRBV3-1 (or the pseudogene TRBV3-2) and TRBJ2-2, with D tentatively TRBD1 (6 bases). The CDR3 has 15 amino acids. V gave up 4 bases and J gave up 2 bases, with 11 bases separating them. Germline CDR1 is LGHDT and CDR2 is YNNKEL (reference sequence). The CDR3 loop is CASSPTGLNTGELFF. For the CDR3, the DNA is TGTGCCAGCAGCCCGACAGGATTAAACACCGGGGAGCTGTTTTTT.

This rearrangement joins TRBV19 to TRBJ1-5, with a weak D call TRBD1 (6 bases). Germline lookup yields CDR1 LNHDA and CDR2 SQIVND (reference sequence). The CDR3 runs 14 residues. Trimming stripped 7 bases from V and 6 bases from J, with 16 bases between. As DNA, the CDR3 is TGTGCCAGTAAGTCAGGGGCAATAGGTCAGCCCCAGCATTTT. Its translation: CASKSGAIGQPQHF.

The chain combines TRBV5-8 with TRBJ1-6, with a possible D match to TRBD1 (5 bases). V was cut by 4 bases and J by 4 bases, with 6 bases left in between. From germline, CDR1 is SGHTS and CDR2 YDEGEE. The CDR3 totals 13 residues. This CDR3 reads CASSRQYNSPLHF. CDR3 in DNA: TGTGCCAGCAGCCGACAGTATAATTCACCCCTCCACTTT.

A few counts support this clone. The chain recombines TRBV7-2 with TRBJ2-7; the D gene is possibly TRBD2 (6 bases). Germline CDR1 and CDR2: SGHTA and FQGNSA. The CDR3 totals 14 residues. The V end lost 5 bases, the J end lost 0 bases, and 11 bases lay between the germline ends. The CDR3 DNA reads TGTGCCAGCAGCGAGTTAGCGGCCTCCTACGAGCAGTACTTC. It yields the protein CASSELAASYEQYF.

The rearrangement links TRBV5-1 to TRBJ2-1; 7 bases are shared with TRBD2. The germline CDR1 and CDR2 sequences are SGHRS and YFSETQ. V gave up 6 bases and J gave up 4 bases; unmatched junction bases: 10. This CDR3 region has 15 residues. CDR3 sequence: CASTQETSRYNEQFF. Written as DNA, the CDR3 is TGCGCCAGCACGCAAGAGACTAGCCGGTACAATGAGCAGTTCTTC.

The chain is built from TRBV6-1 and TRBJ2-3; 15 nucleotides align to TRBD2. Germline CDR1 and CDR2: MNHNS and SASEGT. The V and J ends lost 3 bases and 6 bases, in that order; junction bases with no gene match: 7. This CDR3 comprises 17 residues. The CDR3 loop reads CASSERTSGRAGDTQYF. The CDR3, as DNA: TGTGCCAGCAGTGAGAGGACTAGCGGGAGGGCCGGGGATACGCAGTATTTT.

The CDR3 DNA reads as TGTGCCAGCAGCCCAGGACTAGCGGGAGATGGCGGTGAGCAGTTCTTC. It specifies CASSPGLAGDGGEQFF. The chain joins TRBV7-9 to TRBJ2-1; 13 positions match TRBD2. This CDR3 is 16 amino acids long. V dropped 5 bases and J dropped 9; count of bases not matched to a gene: 10. Per germline, CDR1 SEHNR and CDR2 FQNEAQ (reference sequence). The full variable domain, rest sourced from reference TRBV7-9 and TRBJ2-1, is DTGVSQNPRHKITKRGQNVTFRCDPISEHNRLYWYRQTLGQGPEFLTYFQNEAQLEKSRLLSDRFSAERPKGSFSTLEIQRTEQGDSAMYLCASSPGLAGDGGEQFFGPGTRLTVL.

DNA for the CDR3: TGTGCCAGCATGGGGACATTAACAGGGAAAGGACCCTACGAGCAGTACTTC. Its translation: CASMGTLTGKGPYEQYF. The chain joins TRBV2 to TRBJ2-7, with D possibly matching TRBD1 (6 bases). Germline V gives CDR1 SNHLY, CDR2 FYNNEI. CDR3 length: 17 residues. Deletions cut 7 bases from V and 2 bases from J, with 24 bases between.

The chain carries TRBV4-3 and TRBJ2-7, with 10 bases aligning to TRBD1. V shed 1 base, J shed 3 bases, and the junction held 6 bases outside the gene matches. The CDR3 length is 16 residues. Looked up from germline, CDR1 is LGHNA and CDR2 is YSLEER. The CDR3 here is CASSQAPGQGYYEQYF. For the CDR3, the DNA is TGCGCCAGCAGCCAAGCTCCGGGACAGGGGTACTACGAGCAGTACTTC.

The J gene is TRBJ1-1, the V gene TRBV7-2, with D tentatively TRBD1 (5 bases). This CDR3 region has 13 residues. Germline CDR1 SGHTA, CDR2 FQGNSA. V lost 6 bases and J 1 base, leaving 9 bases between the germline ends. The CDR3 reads CASSRTKNTEAFF. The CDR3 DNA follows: TGTGCCAGCAGTAGGACAAAGAACACTGAAGCTTTCTTT.

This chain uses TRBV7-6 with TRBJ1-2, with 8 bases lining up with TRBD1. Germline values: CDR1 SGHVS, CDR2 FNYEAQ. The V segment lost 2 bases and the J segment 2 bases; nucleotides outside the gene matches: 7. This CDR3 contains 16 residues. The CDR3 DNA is TGTGCCAGCAGCTTAACGGACAGGGTCGGAAACTATGGCTACACCTTC. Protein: CASSLTDRVGNYGYTF.

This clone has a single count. Written as DNA, the CDR3 is TGTGCCAGCAGTTTATACTGGGACACCAGAATCTATGGCTACACCTTC. Protein: CASSLYWDTRIYGYTF. The rearrangement joins TRBV28 to TRBJ1-2, with D possibly matching TRBD1 (6 bases). The germline V gene encodes CDR1 MDHEN and CDR2 SYDVKM. Trimming shortened V by 1 base and J by 4 bases, and 16 bases separated the two germline ends. This CDR3 spans 16 amino acids.

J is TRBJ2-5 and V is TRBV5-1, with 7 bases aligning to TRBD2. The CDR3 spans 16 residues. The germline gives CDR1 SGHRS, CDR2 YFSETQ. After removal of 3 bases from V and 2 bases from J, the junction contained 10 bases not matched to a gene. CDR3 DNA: TGCGCCAGCAGCTCAGGTGGGAGGGGAGGTCAAGAGACCCAGTACTTC. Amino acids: CASSSGGRGGQETQYF.

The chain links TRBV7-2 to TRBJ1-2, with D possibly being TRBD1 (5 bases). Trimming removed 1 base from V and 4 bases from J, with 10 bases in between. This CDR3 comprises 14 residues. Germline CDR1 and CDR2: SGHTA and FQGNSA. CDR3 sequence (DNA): TGTGCCAGCAGCTTAGTAGGGGTGTCCTATGGCTACACCTTC. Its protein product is CASSLVGVSYGYTF.